The present T cell receptor beta chain was sequenced within a study of T cells in Graves' hyperthyroidism and ophthalmopathy. General study points: Peripheral blood also featured most of the thyroid clonotypes expanded above 0.001.

From RNA transcripts, TCR beta CDR3 regions were amplified. During a first-round RT-PCR of the TCR CDR3, the HTBI primer set was used. TCRdb itself ran the multiplex PCR reads through MiXCR, one entry per CDR3 protein. The sample consists of fewer than 750,000 distinct CDR3 sequences, under 60% of them appearing once. On this clonotype itself: Its specificity is not known.

The source material was peripheral blood or thyroid tissue (not recorded which). This sequence was found in a young woman with Graves' hyperthyroidism.

The CDR3 loop reads CASSGTGGLAGEQYF. The CDR3 coding sequence is TGTGCCAGCAGCGGTACAGGGGGCCTCGCCGGGGAGCAGTACTTC. V usage is TRBV9 and J usage is TRBJ2-7; 9 nucleotides match TRBD1. CDR1 is SGDLS and CDR2 is YYNGEE in the germline V gene. The CDR3 runs 15 residues. Unmatched junction bases numbered 11, after V lost 3 bases and J lost 7 bases.